This TCR beta chain was captured by sequencing in a study of OX40 agonist ivuxolimab in advanced cancers. Regarding the research as a whole: Ivuxolimab was a fully human IgG2 agonistic monoclonal antibody targeting the costimulatory receptor OX40 (CD134). Intravenous ivuxolimab was administered to patients every 2 weeks at six dose levels: 0.01, 0.1, 0.3, 1.5, 3 and 10 mg/kg. Among the roughly 50 dose-escalation patients, roughly 20 had hepatocellular carcinoma, some 15 melanoma, 9 renal cell carcinoma and 9 head and neck cancer. A male proportion of around 80% and a mean age of around 60 years, ranging from roughly 20 to 80, were recorded for the dose-escalation cohort. Patients were allowed to have had prior anti-PD-1, anti-PD-L1 or anti-CTLA-4 therapy, and around 43% of the dose-escalation patients had been treated with checkpoint inhibitors. Partial responses were achieved by three dose-escalation patients, of whom one had hepatocellular carcinoma and two had cutaneous melanoma. Peripheral TCRbeta sequencing aimed to test whether ivuxolimab altered TCR sequence diversity and caused clonal T-cell expansion. The monotherapy dose-escalation portion (N of about 57 patients) of the phase I ivuxolimab trial is reported in the paper.

Broad study findings and their caveats: Low levels of normalized T-cell clonal expansion were also seen in some nonresponding patients. After ivuxolimab, expanded clones were on average more numerous among CD8+ T cells than among CD4+ T cells. At doses of 0.1 to 3.0 mg/kg, clonal expansion of both CD4+ and CD8+ blood T cells was observed from baseline to week 6. Which antigens the clonally expanded peripheral T cells were specific for was not determined. In the 0.1-3.0 mg/kg groups, partial responders were among the patients with the lowest normalized peripheral clonal expansion, particularly in CD8+ T cells.

Genomic DNA was isolated from the sorted cells so that the TCRbeta CDR3 region could be sequenced. The immunoSEQ Assay was used to sequence the TCRbeta CDR3 regions. The source is immuneACCESS, and TCRdb retained only in-frame sequences with V and J called. Part of the clones is not carried over; for the studies checked, unresolved V genes explain less than half of this, and the remainder is unexplained. The sample records tens of thousands of clones, about 81% of which are singletons. The biggest ten clones account for around 22% of the sample. Reading from cysteine to phenylalanine, the CDR3 counts 15 amino acids. The sequence is cut down to CDR3 DNA, 45 bases in frame from base 1. From V the trimming removes 6 bases and from J it removes 4 bases, while the gene matches leave 11 bases of the junction unaccounted for. Sequences MGHRA (CDR1) and YSYEKL (CDR2) are obtained from the germline V gene.

In regard to this clone: Its antigen has not been determined. Base qualities are missing; no much larger clone stands one base away.

Patients with a history of autoimmune disease or receiving systemic immunosuppression were excluded from the trial. In every dose cohort, peripheral blood was drawn for TCR sequencing at baseline, cycle 4 day 1, and cycle 7 day 1. Samples were obtained from an open-label, multicenter, first-in-human phase I dose-escalation trial of ivuxolimab. The trial enrolled adults with locally advanced or metastatic head and neck squamous cell, hepatocellular, melanoma or renal cell carcinoma. Before TCR sequencing, CD4+ T cells and CD8+ T cells were sorted from peripheral blood as separate populations. The clonotype originates from an adult with an advanced solid tumor such as melanoma, head and neck, liver or kidney cancer. The sequence joins TRBV4-1 to TRBJ2-7, and 8 junctional nucleotides match TRBD2. Sequences were derived from CD4+ or CD8+ T cells sorted from blood, sampled in a trial of the OX40 agonist ivuxolimab. The DNA sequence reads TGCGCCAGCAGTCAGGAAGGTAGCGGGGTTTACGAGCAGTACTTC. Its coded protein is CASSQEGSGVYEQYF.